The text below deals with one T cell receptor (beta chain). Its cognate antigen has yet to be identified. Per-nucleotide qualities are absent, and no much larger clonotype sits a single base away. This sample was included in a study of response to subunit inactivated influenza vaccine (dated by TCRdb to between 2018 and 2020). Some background on the complete study: The study used deep quantitative T cell receptor repertoire profiling to track responses to a trivalent subunit inactivated influenza vaccine. Beyond this particular receptor, the publication reports: According to the authors, only a limited number of new T cells may be recruited by each seasonal influenza vaccination.

The library came from RT-PCR. The reads were generated on an Illumina HiSeq 2500. TCRdb reprocessing: public reads trimmed at Q25 with fastp, clones called with MiXCR, in-frame beta chains kept. Under each unique CDR3 protein, matching rows form one entry showing the most common genes and DNA. The sample has 450,000 to 600,000 distinct CDR3 sequences on record, approximately 7.8% of them singletons. Approximately 14% of the sample is held by the ten biggest clonotypes. The germline V gene specifies SGHRS as CDR1 and YFSETQ as CDR2. The V end gives up 4 bases and the J end 2 bases, leaving 7 bases in the junction not matched to a gene. The cysteine opens and the phenylalanine closes a CDR3 of 16 amino acids. CDR3 DNA is the only sequence kept; it has 48 bases, read in frame from the first base.

The chain was built from TRBV5-1 and TRBJ2-3; 10 bases in the middle match TRBD1. The TCR sequence derives from a man aged 50-75 years who received an inactivated influenza vaccine. Donor details come from another sample of the same person, matched by shared clones. The source was PBMCs from blood, collected around 25 months after vaccination. The CDR3: CASSPGTGDYTDTQYF. The DNA sequence reads TGCGCCAGCAGCCCCGGGACAGGGGACTACACAGATACGCAGTATTTT.